This TCR beta chain was captured in a study of cytomegalovirus exposure and HLA in healthy donors. In the study overall: The roughly 130 validation repertoires were reported in a later analysis to have been generated on the same platform as the 666 first-cohort repertoires.

There are 15 residues in the CDR3. J gave up 4 bases and V 6 bases, and 10 bases lay outside the gene matches. Germline lookup yields CDR1 MNHEY and CDR2 SVGAGI. TCRdb keeps only in-frame clones here, not all; method: immunoSEQ multiplex PCR. Of about 280,000 clones listed, 88% are singletons. The sequenced material came from PBMCs. The clonotype comes from a woman between 18 and 29 years old in good health and CMV-seronegative. The chain carries TRBV6-5 and TRBJ1-2, with 8 bases matching TRBD1. CDR3 residues: CASRSDRGGPYGYTF. The CDR3 bases are TGTGCCAGCAGAAGCGACAGGGGTGGACCCTATGGCTACACCTTC.